This TCR beta chain was captured by sequencing in a study of technical replicates of blood from a handful of donors. The repertoire was sequenced with immunoSEQ multiplex PCR; TCRdb's copy has only in-frame clones and lacks some. The table has tens of thousands of clones, roughly 90% seen once. From germline, CDR1 is SGHRS and CDR2 YFSETQ. Trimming removed 4 bases from V and 7 bases from J, with 14 bases in between. The CDR3 is 13 amino acids. The TCR was taken from a human donor in good health. Some clones in this sample may be carry-over from other donors' samples. The V call is TRBV5-1, the J call TRBJ1-2; D remains ambiguous. Specimen: PBMCs. DNA for the CDR3: TGCGCCAGCAGCCAGGATTCGTCATCTGGCTACACCTTC. Residues: CASSQDSSSGYTF. Combining the CDR3 with reference TRBV5-1 and TRBJ1-2 gives the whole variable domain KAGVTQTPRYLIKTRGQQVTLSCSPISGHRSVSWYQQTPGQGLQFLFEYFSETQRNKGNFPGRFSGRQFSNSRSEMNVSTLELGDSALYLCASSQDSSSGYTFGSGTRLTVV.